These 6 T cell receptor beta chains were sequenced from one sample in a study of breast tumors, draining lymph nodes, adjacent tissues. MiXCR, run by TCRdb on the multiplex PCR reads, gives a single entry per CDR3 protein. The repertoire consists of about 150,000 distinct CDR3 sequences, with approximately 32% occurring once and the leading ten covering less than 2.5%. Samples came from axillary lymph nodes draining the breast cancer. Material for sequencing was axillary lymph node tissue. These receptors all come from a female donor with breast cancer. Some clones in this sample may be carry-over from other donors' samples.

This chain uses TRBV3-1 with TRBJ1-4; a weak D match, TRBD1 (5 bases). CDR3 length equals 16 residues. In germline, CDR1 is LGHDT, CDR2 YNNKEL (reference sequence). V was pared by 4 bases and J by 8 bases, with 20 bases between. CDR3 sequence reads: CASSLTAGGYSEKLFF. CDR3 DNA: TGTGCCAGCAGCCTGACCGCGGGGGGGTATTCGGAAAAACTGTTTTTT.

This clonotype appeared a few times. A junction end diverges from the germline sequence, so it may reflect a read error. This rearrangement joins TRBV25-1 to TRBJ1-1, with TRBD1 identical over 8 bases. This CDR3 spans 15 amino acids. CDR1 is MGHDK, CDR2 SYGVNS, per germline. The CDR3 is CASSGARQGWTEAFF. CDR3 DNA sequence: TGTGCCAGCAGTGGAGCTAGACAGGGGTGGACTGAGGCTTTCTTT.

The chain has TRBV5-1 and TRBJ1-6; D unclear. This CDR3 is built from 14 residues. Germline assignment: CDR1 SGHRS and CDR2 YFSETQ. V was shortened by 1 base and J by 13 bases, with 15 bases between the two germline ends. The CDR3 nucleotides are TGCGCCAGCAGCTTGTACGGGGAAACCTCCCCCCTCCACTTT. It specifies CASSLYGETSPLHF.

The sample holds a few counts of this clonotype. The gene calls are TRBV6-6 and TRBJ1-1; D unclear. The CDR3 has 14 amino acids. The germline gives CDR1 MNHNY, CDR2 SVGAGI (reference sequence). V dropped 1 base and J dropped 1 base, with 7 bases sitting between them. The CDR3 protein is CASSYLEENTEAFF. In nucleotides, the CDR3 is TGTGCCAGCAGTTACTTGGAGGAGAACACTGAAGCTTTCTTT.

Ten or more counts support this clonotype. The chain recombines TRBV19 with TRBJ1-2; TRBD1 matches 7 bases. Germline V gene sequence: CDR1 LNHDA, CDR2 SQIVND (reference sequence). Trimming cost V 11 bases and J 4 bases; bases outside gene matches: 19. CDR3 length equals 16 residues. The CDR3 DNA reads as TGTGCCCCAAAAGGGCGAGTAGGGACAGCCCTCTATGGCTACACCTTC. Amino acid sequence: CAPKGRVGTALYGYTF.

This clonotype was found many times. The V and J genes are TRBV12-3 or TRBV12-4 and TRBJ2-7; 11 bases line up with TRBD2. The CDR3 contains 16 residues. V gave up 5 bases and J gave up 1 base; unmatched junction bases: 7. The chain's CDR3 is CASSPPLAGGSYEQYF. For the CDR3, the DNA is TGTGCCAGCAGTCCCCCTCTAGCGGGGGGTTCCTACGAGCAGTACTTC.